The present entry profiles one TCR beta chain with its context. What it binds is unknown. Mismatch with germline at one junction end may stem from a read error. CDR1 SSHAT and CDR2 FNYEAQ come from the germline V gene (reference sequence). The CDR3 extends over 14 amino acids. The data were obtained in a study of cytomegalovirus exposure and HLA in healthy donors. General study points: Later work associated 16,951 TCR beta sequences with HLA alleles at 0.05 false discovery rate. An analysis that came later showed most CMV-associated TCR beta chains appearing HLA-restricted. Whilst most TCR sequences proved rare, a subset of public TCRs occurred across many donors.

The PCR had 60 Vbeta and 13 Jbeta primers. The table came from immunoSEQ multiplex PCR; TCRdb's copy has only in-frame clones and leaves some out. The sample holds about 180,000 clones, over 80% seen once. Specimen: PBMCs. This TCR was sampled from a girl aged 5 to 17 in good health and CMV-seropositive. V gene TRBV7-7 combines with J gene TRBJ1-3, with unresolved D. CDR3: CASSFLFSGNTIYF. For the CDR3, the DNA is TGTGCTAGCAGCTTTTTATTCTCTGGAAACACCATATATTTT.